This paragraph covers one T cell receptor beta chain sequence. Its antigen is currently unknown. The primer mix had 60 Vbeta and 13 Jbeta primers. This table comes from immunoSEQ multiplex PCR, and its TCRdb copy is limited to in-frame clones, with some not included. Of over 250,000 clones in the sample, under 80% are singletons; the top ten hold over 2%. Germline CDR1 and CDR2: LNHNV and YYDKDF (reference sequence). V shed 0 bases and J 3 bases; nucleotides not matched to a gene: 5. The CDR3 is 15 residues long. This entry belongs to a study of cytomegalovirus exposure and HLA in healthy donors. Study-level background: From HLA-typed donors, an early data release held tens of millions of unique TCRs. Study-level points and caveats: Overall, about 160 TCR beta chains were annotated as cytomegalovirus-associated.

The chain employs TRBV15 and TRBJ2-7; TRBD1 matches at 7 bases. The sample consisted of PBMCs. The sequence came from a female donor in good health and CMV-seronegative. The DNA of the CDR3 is TGTGCCACCAGCAGAGAAAGGGGGCAGAGCTACGAGCAGTACTTC. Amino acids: CATSRERGQSYEQYF.